This TCR beta chain came from a study of cytomegalovirus exposure and HLA in healthy donors. Study-wide findings and caveats: Cytomegalovirus-associated TCR beta chains were listed, numbering some 170. In vitro confirmation showed a few CMV-associated chains to be CMV antigen specific. With high specificity and sensitivity, the classifier reportedly diagnosed cytomegalovirus status.

Details on this clone: Its antigen remains unknown.

V trimming: 6 bases; J trimming: 6 bases; junction bases outside the gene matches: 8. Germline loops: CDR1 MNHNY, CDR2 SVGAGI (reference sequence). This CDR3 contains 14 residues. Generated by immunoSEQ multiplex PCR, the TCRdb table keeps only in-frame clones and is missing some. The table has over 35,000 clones, over 80% seen once. The rearrangement joins TRBV6-6 to TRBJ1-5, with 7 bases fitting TRBD1. Sequenced sample: PBMCs. This TCR was recovered from a man aged 18 to 29 in good health and CMV-seronegative. The CDR3 region has the DNA TGTGCCAGCAGCAGAGGACAGGACGGTCAGCCCCAGCATTTT. Its translation is CASSRGQDGQPQHF.